The entry that follows covers one T cell receptor (beta chain) sequence. Trimming stripped 2 bases from V and 3 bases from J, with 13 bases between. The CDR3 spans 16 residues. In germline, CDR1 is SEHNR, CDR2 FQNEAQ (reference sequence). TCRdb keeps only in-frame clones here, not all; method: immunoSEQ multiplex PCR. Of some 150,000 clones in the sample, 84% are singletons; the top ten hold approximately 40%. The data derive from a study of blood T cell repertoires in COVID-19. On the study more broadly: Acute-phase and convalescent COVID-19 samples originated in the United States, Italy and Spain.

The source is a human donor in a cohort sampled during active COVID-19. Sequencing was performed on peripheral blood. The rearrangement uses TRBV7-9 and TRBJ2-2, with D possibly matching TRBD1 (7 bases). The CDR3 nucleotides are TGTGCCAGCAGCTTATTCAGGGGGGCCTACACCGGGGAGCTGTTTTTT. This translates into CASSLFRGAYTGELFF.